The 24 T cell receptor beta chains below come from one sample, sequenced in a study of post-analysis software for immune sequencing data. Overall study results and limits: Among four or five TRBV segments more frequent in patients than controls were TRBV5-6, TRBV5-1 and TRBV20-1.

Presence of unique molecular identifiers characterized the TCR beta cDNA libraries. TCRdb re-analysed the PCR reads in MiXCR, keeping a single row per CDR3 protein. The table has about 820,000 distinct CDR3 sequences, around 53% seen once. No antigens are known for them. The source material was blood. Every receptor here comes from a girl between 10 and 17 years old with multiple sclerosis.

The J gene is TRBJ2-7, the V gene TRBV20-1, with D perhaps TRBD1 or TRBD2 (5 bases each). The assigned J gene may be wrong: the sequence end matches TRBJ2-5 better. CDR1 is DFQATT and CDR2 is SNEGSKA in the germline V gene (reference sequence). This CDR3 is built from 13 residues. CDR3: CSASITGGETQYF. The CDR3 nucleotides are TGCAGTGCTAGCATCACAGGAGGAGAGACCCAGTACTTC.

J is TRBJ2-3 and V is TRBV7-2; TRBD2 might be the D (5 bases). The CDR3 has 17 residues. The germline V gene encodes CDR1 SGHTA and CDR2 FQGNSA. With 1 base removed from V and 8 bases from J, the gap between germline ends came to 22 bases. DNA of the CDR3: TGTGCCAGCAGCTTAGGGGATCGGCGGGTAGGTTCGGGTACGCAGTATTTT. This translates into CASSLGDRRVGSGTQYF. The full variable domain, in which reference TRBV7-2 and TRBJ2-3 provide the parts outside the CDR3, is GAGVSQSPSNKVTEKGKDVELRCDPISGHTALYWYRQSLGQGLEFLIYFQGNSAPDKSGLPSDRFSAERTGGSVSTLTIQRTQQEDSAVYLCASSLGDRRVGSGTQYFGPGTRLTVL.

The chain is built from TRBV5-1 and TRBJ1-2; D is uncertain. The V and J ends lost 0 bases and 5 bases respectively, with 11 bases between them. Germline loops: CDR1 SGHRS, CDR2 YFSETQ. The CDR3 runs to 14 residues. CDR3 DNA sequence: TGCGCCAGCAGCTTGGGACACCCGGGTTATGGCTACACCTTC. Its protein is CASSLGHPGYGYTF.

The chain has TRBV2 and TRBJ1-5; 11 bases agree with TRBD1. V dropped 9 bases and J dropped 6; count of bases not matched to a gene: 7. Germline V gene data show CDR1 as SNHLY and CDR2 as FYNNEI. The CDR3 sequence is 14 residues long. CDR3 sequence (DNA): TGTGCCAGTGGTGAGGGACAGGGGGTTCAGCCCCAGCATTTT. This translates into CASGEGQGVQPQHF. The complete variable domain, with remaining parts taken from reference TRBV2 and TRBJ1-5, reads EPEVTQTPSHQVTQMGQEVILRCVPISNHLYFYWYRQILGQKVEFLVSFYNNEISEKSEIFDDQFSVERPDGSNFTLKIRSTKLEDSAMYFCASGEGQGVQPQHFGDGTRLSIL.

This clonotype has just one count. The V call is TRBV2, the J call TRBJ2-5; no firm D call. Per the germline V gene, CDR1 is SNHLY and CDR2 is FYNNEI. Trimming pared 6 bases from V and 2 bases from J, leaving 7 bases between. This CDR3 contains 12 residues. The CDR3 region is CASRISQETQYF. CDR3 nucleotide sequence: TGTGCCAGCAGAATCTCGCAAGAGACCCAGTACTTC. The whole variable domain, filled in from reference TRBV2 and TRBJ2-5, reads EPEVTQTPSHQVTQMGQEVILRCVPISNHLYFYWYRQILGQKVEFLVSFYNNEISEKSEIFDDQFSVERPDGSNFTLKIRSTKLEDSAMYFCASRISQETQYFGPGTRLLVL.

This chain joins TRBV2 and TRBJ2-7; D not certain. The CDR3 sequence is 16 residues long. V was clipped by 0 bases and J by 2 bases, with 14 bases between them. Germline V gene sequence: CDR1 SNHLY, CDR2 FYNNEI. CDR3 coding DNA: TGTGCCAGCAGTGAAGCTCTTCGGATCACCCCCTACGAGCAGTACTTC. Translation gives CASSEALRITPYEQYF.

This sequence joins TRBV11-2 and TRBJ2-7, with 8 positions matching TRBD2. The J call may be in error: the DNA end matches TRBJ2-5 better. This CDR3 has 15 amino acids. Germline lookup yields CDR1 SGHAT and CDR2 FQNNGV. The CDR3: CASSEFTGGHETQYF. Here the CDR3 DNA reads TGTGCCAGCAGCGAGTTTACGGGAGGGCACGAGACCCAGTACTTC.

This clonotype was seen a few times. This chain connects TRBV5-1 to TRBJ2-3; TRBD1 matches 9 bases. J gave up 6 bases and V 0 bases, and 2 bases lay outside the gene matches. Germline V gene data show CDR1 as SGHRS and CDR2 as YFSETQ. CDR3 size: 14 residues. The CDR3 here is CASSLGTGVDTQYF. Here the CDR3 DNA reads TGCGCCAGCAGCTTGGGGACAGGGGTCGATACGCAGTATTTT.

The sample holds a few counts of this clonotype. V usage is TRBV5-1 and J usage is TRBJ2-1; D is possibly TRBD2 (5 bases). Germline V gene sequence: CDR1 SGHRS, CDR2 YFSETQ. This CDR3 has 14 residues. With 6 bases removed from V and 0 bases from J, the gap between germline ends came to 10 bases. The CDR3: CASTRGSSYNEQFF. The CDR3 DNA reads TGCGCCAGCACACGGGGTTCCTCCTACAATGAGCAGTTCTTC.

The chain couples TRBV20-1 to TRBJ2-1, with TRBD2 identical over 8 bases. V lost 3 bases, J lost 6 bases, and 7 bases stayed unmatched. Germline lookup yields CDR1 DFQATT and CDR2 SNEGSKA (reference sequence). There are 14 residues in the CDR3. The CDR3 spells CSARTGGPGNEQFF. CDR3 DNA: TGCAGTGCTAGGACGGGAGGGCCCGGCAATGAGCAGTTCTTC.

In nucleotides, the CDR3 is TGTGCCAGCAGACCGGGACGACAGGCTCAAGAGACCCAGTACTTC. Amino acid sequence: CASRPGRQAQETQYF. This chain links TRBV6-6 with TRBJ2-5, with D perhaps matching TRBD1 (6 bases). CDR3 size: 15 residues. Germline-derived CDR1 and CDR2 are MNHNY and SVGAGI (reference sequence). The V and J ends lost 6 bases and 2 bases respectively, with 16 bases between them.

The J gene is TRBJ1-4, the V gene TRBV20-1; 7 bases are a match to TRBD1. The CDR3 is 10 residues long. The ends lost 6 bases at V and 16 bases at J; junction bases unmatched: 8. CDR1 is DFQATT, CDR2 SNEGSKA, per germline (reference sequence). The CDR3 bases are TGCAGTGCCAGTGGGGACAGCCAGTTTTTT. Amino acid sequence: CSASGDSQFF.

CDR3 in DNA: TGTGCCAGCAGCGAAAGGACTAGCTTGAACTACAATGAGCAGTTCTTC. This gives the protein CASSERTSLNYNEQFF. This chain joins TRBV7-3 and TRBJ2-1; 8 positions match TRBD2. Unmatched junction bases numbered 9, after V lost 5 bases and J lost 3 bases. Germline V gene data show CDR1 as SGHTA and CDR2 as FQGTGA. The length of the CDR3 is 16 residues.

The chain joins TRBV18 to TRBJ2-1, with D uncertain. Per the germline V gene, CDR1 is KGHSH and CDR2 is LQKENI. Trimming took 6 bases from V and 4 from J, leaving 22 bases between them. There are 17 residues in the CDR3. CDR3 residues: CASSLLIPSMNYNEQFF. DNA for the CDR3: TGTGCCAGCTCCCTCCTCATCCCCTCCATGAATTACAATGAGCAGTTCTTC.

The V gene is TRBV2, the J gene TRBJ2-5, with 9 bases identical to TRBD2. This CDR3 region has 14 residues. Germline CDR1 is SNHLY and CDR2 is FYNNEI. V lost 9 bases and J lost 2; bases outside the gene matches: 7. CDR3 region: CASTRTSAQETQYF. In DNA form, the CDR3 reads TGTGCCAGTACTAGGACTAGCGCTCAAGAGACCCAGTACTTC.

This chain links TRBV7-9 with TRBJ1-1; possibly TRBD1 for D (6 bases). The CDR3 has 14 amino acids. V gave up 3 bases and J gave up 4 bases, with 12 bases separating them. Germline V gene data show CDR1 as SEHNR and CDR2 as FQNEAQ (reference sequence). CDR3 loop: CASSFEGVSTEAFF. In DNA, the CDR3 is TGTGCCAGCAGCTTCGAGGGGGTGAGCACTGAAGCTTTCTTT.

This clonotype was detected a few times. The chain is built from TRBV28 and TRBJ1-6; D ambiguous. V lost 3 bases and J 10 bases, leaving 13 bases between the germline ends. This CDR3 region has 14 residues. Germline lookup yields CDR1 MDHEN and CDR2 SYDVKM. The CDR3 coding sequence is TGTGCCAGCAGTTTCCCCGCAAAGTACTCACCCCTCCACTTT. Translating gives CASSFPAKYSPLHF. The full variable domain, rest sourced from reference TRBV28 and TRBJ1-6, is DVKVTQSSRYLVKRTGEKVFLECVQDMDHENMFWYRQDPGLGLRLIYFSYDVKMKEKGDIPEGYSVSREKKERFSLILESASTNQTSMYLCASSFPAKYSPLHFGNGTRLTVT.

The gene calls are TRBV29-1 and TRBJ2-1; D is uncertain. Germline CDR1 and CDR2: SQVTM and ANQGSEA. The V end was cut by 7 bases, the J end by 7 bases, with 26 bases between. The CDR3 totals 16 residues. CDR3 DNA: TGCAGCGGGGTCCGATTGGCGTCACAAAATAGAAATGAGCAGTTCTTC. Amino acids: CSGVRLASQNRNEQFF.

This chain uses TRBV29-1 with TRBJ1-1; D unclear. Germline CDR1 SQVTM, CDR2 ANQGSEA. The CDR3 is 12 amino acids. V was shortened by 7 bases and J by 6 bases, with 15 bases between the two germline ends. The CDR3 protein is CSADLPGAEAFF. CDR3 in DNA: TGCAGCGCGGACCTCCCGGGCGCTGAAGCTTTCTTT.

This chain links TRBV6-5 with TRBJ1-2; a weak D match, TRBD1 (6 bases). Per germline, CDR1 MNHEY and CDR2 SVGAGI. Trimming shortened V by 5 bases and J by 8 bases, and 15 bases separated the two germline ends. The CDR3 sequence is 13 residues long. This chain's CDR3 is CASSPQGLGGYTF. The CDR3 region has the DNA TGTGCCAGCAGTCCCCAGGGGTTGGGGGGCTACACCTTC.

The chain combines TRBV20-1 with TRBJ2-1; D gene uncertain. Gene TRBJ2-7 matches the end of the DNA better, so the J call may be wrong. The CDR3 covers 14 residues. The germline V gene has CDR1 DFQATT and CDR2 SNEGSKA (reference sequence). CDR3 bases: TGCAGTGCTGCTCGAAAAGTGGGCGGCTACGAGCAGTACTTC. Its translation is CSAARKVGGYEQYF.

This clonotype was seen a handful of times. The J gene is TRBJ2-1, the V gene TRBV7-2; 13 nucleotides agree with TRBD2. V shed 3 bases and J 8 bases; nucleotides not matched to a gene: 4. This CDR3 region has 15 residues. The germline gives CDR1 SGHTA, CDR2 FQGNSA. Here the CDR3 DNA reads TGTGCCAGCAGCTTCGGACTAGCGGGAGCATATGAGCAGTTCTTC. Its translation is CASSFGLAGAYEQFF.

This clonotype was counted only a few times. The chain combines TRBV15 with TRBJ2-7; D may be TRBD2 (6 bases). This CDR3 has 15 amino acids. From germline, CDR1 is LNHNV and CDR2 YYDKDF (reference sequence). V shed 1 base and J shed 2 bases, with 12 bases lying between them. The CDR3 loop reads CATSRGGGKTYEQYF. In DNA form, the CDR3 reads TGTGCCACCAGCAGAGGAGGCGGGAAAACCTACGAGCAGTACTTC.

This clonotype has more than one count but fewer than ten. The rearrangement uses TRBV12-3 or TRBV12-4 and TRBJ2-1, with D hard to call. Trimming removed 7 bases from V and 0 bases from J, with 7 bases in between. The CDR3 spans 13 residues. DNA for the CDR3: TGTGCCAGCAAGCCGAGCTCCTACAATGAGCAGTTCTTC. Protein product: CASKPSSYNEQFF.